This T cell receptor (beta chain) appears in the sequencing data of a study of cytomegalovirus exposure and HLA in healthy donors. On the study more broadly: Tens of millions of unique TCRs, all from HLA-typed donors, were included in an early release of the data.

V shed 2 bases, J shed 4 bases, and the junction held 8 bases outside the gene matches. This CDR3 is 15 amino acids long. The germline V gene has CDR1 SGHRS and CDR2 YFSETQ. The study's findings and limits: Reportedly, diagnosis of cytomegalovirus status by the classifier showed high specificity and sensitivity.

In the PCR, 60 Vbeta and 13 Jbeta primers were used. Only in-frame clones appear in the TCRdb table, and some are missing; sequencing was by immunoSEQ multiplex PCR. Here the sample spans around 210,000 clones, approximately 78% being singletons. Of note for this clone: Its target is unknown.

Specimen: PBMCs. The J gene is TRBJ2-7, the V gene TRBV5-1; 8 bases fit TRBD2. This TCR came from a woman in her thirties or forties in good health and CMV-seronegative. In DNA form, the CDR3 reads TGCGCCAGCAGCTTTGACGCGGGAGGCTATTACGAGCAGTACTTC. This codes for CASSFDAGGYYEQYF.